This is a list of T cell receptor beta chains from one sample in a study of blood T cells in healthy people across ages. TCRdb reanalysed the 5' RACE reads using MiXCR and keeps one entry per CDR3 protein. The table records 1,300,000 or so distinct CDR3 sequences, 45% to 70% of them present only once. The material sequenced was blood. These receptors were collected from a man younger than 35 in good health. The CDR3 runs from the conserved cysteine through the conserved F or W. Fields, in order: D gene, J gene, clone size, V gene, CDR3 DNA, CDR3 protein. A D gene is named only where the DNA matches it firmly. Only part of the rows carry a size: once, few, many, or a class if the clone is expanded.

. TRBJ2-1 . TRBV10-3 TGTGCCATCAGGTTGGGGGATGAGCAGTTCTTC CAIRLGDEQFF
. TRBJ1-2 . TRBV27 TGTGCCAGCAGTTCGACAGTCAAAGGCCTTCGGTATGGCTACACCTTC CASSSTVKGLRYGYTF
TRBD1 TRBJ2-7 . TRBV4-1 TGCGCCAGCAGCCACCGGACAGGTTCGGACGAGCAGTACTTC CASSHRTGSDEQYF
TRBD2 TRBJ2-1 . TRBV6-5 TGTGCCAGCAGTTACCCTCTAGCGGGGGTGAATGAGCAGTTCTTC CASSYPLAGVNEQFF
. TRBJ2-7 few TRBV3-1 TGTGCCAGCAGCACGGTCAGCTCCTACGAGCAGTACTTC CASSTVSSYEQYF
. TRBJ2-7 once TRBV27 TGTGCCAGCAGTCCGCCGGAAGGGACCTACGAGCAGTACTTC CASSPPEGTYEQYF
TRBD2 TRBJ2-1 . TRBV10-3 TGTGCCATCAGTGAGTCCGGGGAGGGTTGGCGTGATGAGCAGTTCTTC CAISESGEGWRDEQFF
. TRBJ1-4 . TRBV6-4 TGTGCCAGTCGACGACCTAAGCAGCCTAATGAAAAACTGTTTTTT CASRRPKQPNEKLFF
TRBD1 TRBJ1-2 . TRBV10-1 TGCGCCAGCAGTGAGTCGGTCCAGGGGGGAAACTATGGCTACACCTTC CASSESVQGGNYGYTF
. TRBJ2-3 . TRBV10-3 TGTGCCATCAGTGGACTAGAACTCACAGATACGCAGTATTTT CAISGLELTDTQYF
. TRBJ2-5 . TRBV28 TGTGCCAGCAGTTTAGATTTATTGGGGACGACGGGACGGGAGACCCAGTACTTC CASSLDLLGTTGRETQYF
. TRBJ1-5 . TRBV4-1 TGCGCCTGCAGCCAACGCAGGGGAAATCAGCCCCAGCATTTT CACSQRRGNQPQHF
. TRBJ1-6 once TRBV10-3 TGTGCCATCAGTGTGGATCTGAGTTCACCCCTCCACTTT CAISVDLSSPLHF
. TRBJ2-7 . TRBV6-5 TGTGCCAGCAGTCCATATACAGGGTTCGAGCAGTACTTC CASSPYTGFEQYF
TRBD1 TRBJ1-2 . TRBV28 TGTGCCAGCAGTCTCTACAGGGGGCTCGATGGCTACACCTTC CASSLYRGLDGYTF
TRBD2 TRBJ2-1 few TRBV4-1 TGCGCCAGCAGCCAACTAGCGGGAGGCCTCAATGAGCAGTTCTTC CASSQLAGGLNEQFF
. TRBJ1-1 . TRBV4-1 TGCGCCAGCAGCCAAGATGGGGAGTACAAAGCTTTCTTT CASSQDGEYKAFF
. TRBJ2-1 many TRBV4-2 TGTGCCAGCAGCAAAGACAGCTCCTACAATGAGCAGTTCTTC CASSKDSSYNEQFF
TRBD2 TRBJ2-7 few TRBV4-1 TGCGCCAGCAGTCCTGTAGGTAGCGGGGGCAACGAGCAGTACTTC CASSPVGSGGNEQYF
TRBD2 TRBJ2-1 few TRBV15 TGTGCCACCAGCAGAGCGTCGGGAGGCCACAATGAGCAGTTCTTC CATSRASGGHNEQFF
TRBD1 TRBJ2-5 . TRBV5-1 TGCGCCAGCAGCTTGAGGAATACAGGGGATGGAGAGACCCAGTACTTC CASSLRNTGDGETQYF
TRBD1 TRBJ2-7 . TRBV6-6 TGTGCCAGCAGTTACGACAGGGGGAACGAGCAGTACTTC CASSYDRGNEQYF
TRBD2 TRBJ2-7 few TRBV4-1 TGCGCCAGCAGCCAAGATTGGGTACTAGCGGGGGGTTCCTACGAGCAGTACTTC CASSQDWVLAGGSYEQYF
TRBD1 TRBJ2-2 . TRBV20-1 TGCAGTGCTCCTGGGGGACAGGGGTTGGCCGGGGAGCTGTTTTTT CSAPGGQGLAGELFF
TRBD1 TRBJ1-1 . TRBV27 TGTGCCAGCAGTTTAAAGACAGGGGAAGCTTTCTTT CASSLKTGEAFF
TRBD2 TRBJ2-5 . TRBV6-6 TGTGCCAGCAGTTACTCGATCGGGAGGGCCGATGAGCAGTGCTTC CASSYSIGRADEQCF